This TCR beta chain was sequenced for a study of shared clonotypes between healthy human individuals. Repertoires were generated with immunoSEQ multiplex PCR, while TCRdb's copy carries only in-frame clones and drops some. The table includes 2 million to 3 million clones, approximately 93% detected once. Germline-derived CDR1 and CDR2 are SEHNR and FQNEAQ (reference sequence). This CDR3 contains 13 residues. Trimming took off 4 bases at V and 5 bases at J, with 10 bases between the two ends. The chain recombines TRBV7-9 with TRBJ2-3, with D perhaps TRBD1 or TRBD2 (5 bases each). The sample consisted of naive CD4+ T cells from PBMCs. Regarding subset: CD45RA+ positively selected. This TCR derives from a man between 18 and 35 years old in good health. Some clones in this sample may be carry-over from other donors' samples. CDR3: CASSSWGIDTQYF. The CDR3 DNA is TGTGCCAGCAGCTCCTGGGGGATAGATACGCAGTATTTT.